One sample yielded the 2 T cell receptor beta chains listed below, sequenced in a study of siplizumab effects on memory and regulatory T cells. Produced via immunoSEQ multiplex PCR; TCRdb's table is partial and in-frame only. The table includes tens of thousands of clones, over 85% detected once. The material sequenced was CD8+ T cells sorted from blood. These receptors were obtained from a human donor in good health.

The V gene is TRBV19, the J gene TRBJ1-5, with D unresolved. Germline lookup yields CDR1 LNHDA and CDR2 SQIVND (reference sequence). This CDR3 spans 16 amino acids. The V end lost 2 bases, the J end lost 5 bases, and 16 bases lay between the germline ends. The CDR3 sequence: CASSIKVWGGDQPQHF. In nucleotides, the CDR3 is TGTGCCAGTAGTATAAAAGTTTGGGGTGGCGATCAGCCCCAGCATTTT.

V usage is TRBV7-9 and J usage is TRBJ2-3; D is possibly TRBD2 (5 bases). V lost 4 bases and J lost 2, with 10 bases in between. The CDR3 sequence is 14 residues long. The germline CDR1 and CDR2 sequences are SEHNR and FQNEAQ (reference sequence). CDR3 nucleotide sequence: TGTGCCAGCAGCTGGAGCGGATACACAGATACGCAGTATTTT. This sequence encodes CASSWSGYTDTQYF.